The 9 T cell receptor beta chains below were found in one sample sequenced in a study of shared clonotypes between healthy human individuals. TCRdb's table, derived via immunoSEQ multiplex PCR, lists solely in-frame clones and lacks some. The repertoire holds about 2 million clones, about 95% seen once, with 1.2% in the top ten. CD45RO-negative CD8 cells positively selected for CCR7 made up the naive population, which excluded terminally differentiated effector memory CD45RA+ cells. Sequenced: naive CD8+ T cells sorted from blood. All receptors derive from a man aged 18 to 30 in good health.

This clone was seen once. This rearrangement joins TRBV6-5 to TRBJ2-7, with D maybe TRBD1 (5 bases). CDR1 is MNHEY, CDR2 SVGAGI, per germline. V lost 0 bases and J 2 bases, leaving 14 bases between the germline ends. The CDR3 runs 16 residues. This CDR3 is CASSYSGLGVAYEQYF. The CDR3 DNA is TGTGCCAGCAGTTACTCGGGGTTAGGGGTTGCCTACGAGCAGTACTTC.

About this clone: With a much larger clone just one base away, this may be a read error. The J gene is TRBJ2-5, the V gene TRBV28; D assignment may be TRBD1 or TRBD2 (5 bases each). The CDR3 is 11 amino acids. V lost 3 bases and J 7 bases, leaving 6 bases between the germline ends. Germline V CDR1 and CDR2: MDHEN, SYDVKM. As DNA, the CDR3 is TGTGCCAGCAGTTTGGGGGTGACCCAGTACTTC. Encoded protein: CASSLGVTQYF.

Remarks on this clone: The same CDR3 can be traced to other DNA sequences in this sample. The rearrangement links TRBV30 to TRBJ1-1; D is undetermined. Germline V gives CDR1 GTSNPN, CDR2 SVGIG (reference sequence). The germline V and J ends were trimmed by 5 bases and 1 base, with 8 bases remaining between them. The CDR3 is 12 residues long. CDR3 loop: CAWGRTNTEAFF. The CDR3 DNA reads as TGTGCCTGGGGACGGACGAACACTGAAGCTTTCTTT.

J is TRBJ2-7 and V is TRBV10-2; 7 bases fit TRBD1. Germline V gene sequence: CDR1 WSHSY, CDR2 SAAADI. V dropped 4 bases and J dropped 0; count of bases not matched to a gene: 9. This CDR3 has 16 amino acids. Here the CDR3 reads CASSAMGQYSSYEQYF. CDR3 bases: TGCGCCAGCAGTGCAATGGGACAGTACTCCTCCTACGAGCAGTACTTC.

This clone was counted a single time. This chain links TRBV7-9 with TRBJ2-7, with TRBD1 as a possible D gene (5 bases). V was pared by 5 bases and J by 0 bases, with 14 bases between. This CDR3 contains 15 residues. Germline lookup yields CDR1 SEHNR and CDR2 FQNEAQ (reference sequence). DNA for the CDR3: TGTGCCAGCAGCACGGACACCTGGAGCTCCTACGAGCAGTACTTC. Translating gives CASSTDTWSSYEQYF. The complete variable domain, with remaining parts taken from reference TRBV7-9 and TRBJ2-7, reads DTGVSQNPRHKITKRGQNVTFRCDPISEHNRLYWYRQTLGQGPEFLTYFQNEAQLEKSRLLSDRFSAERPKGSFSTLEIQRTEQGDSAMYLCASSTDTWSSYEQYFGPGTRLTVT.

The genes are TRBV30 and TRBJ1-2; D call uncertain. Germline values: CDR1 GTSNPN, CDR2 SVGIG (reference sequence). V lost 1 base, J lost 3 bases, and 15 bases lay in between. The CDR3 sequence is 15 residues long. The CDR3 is CAWSATEDVYYGYTF. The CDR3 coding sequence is TGTGCCTGGAGTGCTACAGAGGACGTCTACTATGGCTACACCTTC.

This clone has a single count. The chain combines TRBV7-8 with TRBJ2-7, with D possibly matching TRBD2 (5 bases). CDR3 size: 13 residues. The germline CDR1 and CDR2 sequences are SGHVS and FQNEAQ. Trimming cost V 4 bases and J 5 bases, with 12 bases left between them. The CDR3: CASSSEGRNEQYF. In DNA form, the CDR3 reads TGTGCCAGCAGCTCGGAAGGGAGAAACGAGCAGTACTTC.

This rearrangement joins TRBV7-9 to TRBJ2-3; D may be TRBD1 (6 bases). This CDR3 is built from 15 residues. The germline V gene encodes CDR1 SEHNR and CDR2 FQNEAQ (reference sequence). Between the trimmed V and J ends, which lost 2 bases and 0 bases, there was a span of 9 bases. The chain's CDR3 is CASSLPRGSTDTQYF. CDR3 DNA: TGTGCCAGCAGCTTACCCAGGGGAAGCACAGATACGCAGTATTTT.

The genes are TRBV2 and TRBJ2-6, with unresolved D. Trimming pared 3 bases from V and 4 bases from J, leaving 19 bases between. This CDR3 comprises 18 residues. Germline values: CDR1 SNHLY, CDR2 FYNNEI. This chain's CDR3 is CASSEDSASYSGANVLTF. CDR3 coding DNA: TGTGCCAGCAGTGAGGATTCGGCCTCGTACTCCGGGGCCAACGTCCTGACTTTC.